The 18 T cell receptor beta chains below all came from one sample that was sequenced in a study of T cell clonality in common variable immunodeficiency. Study results and limitations: Fewer deletions and N-nucleotide insertions were reportedly seen in common variable immunodeficiency TCR beta sequences.

Their antigen targets remain unknown. Using immunoSEQ multiplex PCR, the repertoire was profiled, and TCRdb retains in-frame clones only, with some absent. The data list 32,000 or so clones, none observed once; about 6.7% falls to the top ten. Material: peripheral blood mononuclear cells. The origin of the receptors is a human donor with common variable immunodeficiency.

This clone was seen repeatedly, ten times or more. The CDR3 reads CASSRQGRRTDTQYF. Partial CDR3 DNA: TGTGCCAGCTCGCGACAGGGCCGTCGCACAGATACG. This sequence joins TRBV18 and TRBJ2-3; 7 bases align to TRBD1. The CDR3 end falls 3 residues outside the read, so it is completed with the germline J gene. The CDR3 is made up of 15 amino acids. Germline values: CDR1 KGHSH, CDR2 LQKENI. V lost 6 bases, J lost 1 base, and 7 bases stayed unmatched. The full variable domain, its missing parts supplied by reference TRBV18 and TRBJ2-3, is NAGVMQNPRHLVRRRGQEARLRCSPMKGHSHVYWYRQLPEEGLKFMVYLQKENIIDESGMPKERFSAEFPKEGPSILRIQQVVRGDSAAYFCASSRQGRRTDTQYFGPGTRLTVL.

On this clone itself: The read ends 3 residues early relative to the CDR3; the germline J gene fills the gap. The chain is built from TRBV7-8 and TRBJ2-3, with D perhaps TRBD2 (5 bases). V was shortened by 0 bases and J by 5 bases, with 12 bases between the two germline ends. CDR3 length: 15 residues. Per the germline V gene, CDR1 is SGHVS and CDR2 is FQNEAQ. The sequenced CDR3 bases are TGTGCCAGCAGCTTAGCAGGCGGGCCGGGAGATACG. As protein: CASSLAGGPGDT. The whole CDR3 protein is CASSLAGGPGDTQYF.

Concerning this clone itself: The read stops 3 residues short of the end of the CDR3; the missing end is completed from the germline J gene. The V gene is TRBV19, the J gene TRBJ1-5; no firm D call. V lost 3 bases, J lost 2 bases, and 8 bases lay in between. The CDR3 extends over 14 amino acids. CDR1 LNHDA and CDR2 SQIVND come from the germline V gene (reference sequence). CDR3: CASSMVGGNQPQHF. Partial CDR3 DNA: TGTGCCAGTAGTATGGTGGGCGGCAATCAGCCC.

About this clone: The observed sequence ends 3 residues before the CDR3 terminus, with the missing tail filled in from the germline J gene. The chain has TRBV7-9 and TRBJ1-4, with TRBD1 identical over 10 bases. The germline V gene has CDR1 SEHNR and CDR2 FQNEAQ (reference sequence). CDR3 length: 15 amino acids. V was pared by 5 bases and J by 6 bases, with 6 bases of the junction left unmatched. CDR3 DNA, as far as it was read: TGTGCCAGCAGCCCGGCCGGGACAGGGGATGAAAAA. This translates into CASSPAGTGDEK. The whole CDR3 is CASSPAGTGDEKLFF.

This clone was observed a few times. Read coverage stops 3 residues before the CDR3 terminus; the germline J gene supplies the remainder. J is TRBJ2-6 and V is TRBV19; D remains ambiguous. Trimming removed 2 bases from V and 0 bases from J, with 8 bases in between. The CDR3 runs to 16 residues. Germline CDR1 and CDR2: LNHDA and SQIVND (reference sequence). CDR3 region: CASSIQANSGANVLTF. The sequenced CDR3 bases are TGTGCCAGTAGTATACAGGCCAACTCTGGGGCCAACGTC.

This clone was seen only a few times. The CDR3 goes on 3 residues after the read ends, and that part is filled in from the germline J gene. V usage is TRBV7-3 and J usage is TRBJ2-1; the D gene is possibly TRBD1 (6 bases). Germline assignment: CDR1 SGHTA and CDR2 FQGTGA. The ends were cut back, 1 base at V and 8 bases at J, with 6 bases in the middle. The CDR3 has 12 amino acids. This CDR3 reads CASSLKGDEQFF. The sequenced part of the CDR3 DNA is TGTGCCAGCAGCTTAAAGGGGGATGAG.

This clone was observed a handful of times. The CDR3 goes on 3 residues after the read ends, and that part is filled in from the germline J gene. This rearrangement joins TRBV7-6 to TRBJ2-3; 11 bases are shared with TRBD2. The V gene's germline CDR1 is SGHVS and CDR2 FNYEAQ. The CDR3 totals 17 residues. The V and J ends lost 0 bases and 3 bases, in that order; junction bases with no gene match: 5. Incomplete CDR3 DNA: TGTGCCAGCAGCTTAGCCTGGACTAGCGGGCTGACAGATACG. It yields the protein CASSLAWTSGLTDT. The complete CDR3 protein is CASSLAWTSGLTDTQYF.

This clone was counted many times. The CDR3 extends 3 residues past the end of the read, so its final part is completed from the germline J gene. The chain couples TRBV7-2 to TRBJ2-3; D not resolved. V shed 5 bases and J shed 6 bases, with 9 bases lying between them. This CDR3 has 12 amino acids. Germline values: CDR1 SGHTA, CDR2 FQGNSA. The CDR3 here is CASSTTTDTQYF. CDR3 DNA, as far as it was read: TGTGCCAGCAGCACCACTACGGATACG. Looking up the rest from reference TRBV7-2 and TRBJ2-3 gives the full variable domain: GAGVSQSPSNKVTEKGKDVELRCDPISGHTALYWYRQSLGQGLEFLIYFQGNSAPDKSGLPSDRFSAERTGGSVSTLTIQRTQQEDSAVYLCASSTTTDTQYFGPGTRLTVL.

In this sample, this clone turned up many times. Read data end 3 residues before the CDR3 end; the end is taken from the germline J gene. V and J are TRBV20-1 and TRBJ2-1; tentatively, D is TRBD1 (6 bases). This CDR3 is built from 14 residues. CDR1 DFQATT and CDR2 SNEGSKA come from the germline V gene (reference sequence). The V gene lost 5 bases and the J gene lost 0 bases, with 11 bases spanning the gap. The sequenced CDR3 bases are TGCAGTGCTCAGGGACACGGCTCCTACAATGAG. Protein sequence: CSAQGHGSYNE. The full CDR3 reads CSAQGHGSYNEQFF.

As concerns this clone: The read finishes 3 residues shy of the CDR3 end, and the germline J gene is used to complete it. The chain links TRBV10-3 to TRBJ2-7; D is perhaps TRBD1 (6 bases). Per the germline V gene, CDR1 is ENHRY and CDR2 is SYGVKD. V was pared by 4 bases and J by 2 bases, with 15 bases between. This CDR3 is built from 15 residues. This chain's CDR3 is CAISVGPTGTYEQYF. Partial CDR3 DNA: TGTGCCATCAGTGTTGGGCCCACAGGGACCTACGAG.

Concerning this clone: With the read ending 3 residues before the CDR3 end, the germline J gene is used to fill in that end. This sequence joins TRBV30 and TRBJ1-1; D is ambiguous. This CDR3 is 13 amino acids long. The V gene's germline CDR1 is GTSNPN and CDR2 SVGIG (reference sequence). Trimming took 5 bases from V and 4 from J, leaving 14 bases between them. The DNA read from the CDR3 is TGTGCCTGGGGCCATCACGCTGGCACTGAA. Translation: CAWGHHAGTE. The full CDR3 reads CAWGHHAGTEAFF. Variable domain in full (rest from reference TRBV30 and TRBJ1-1): SQTIHQWPATLVQPVGSPLSLECTVEGTSNPNLYWYRQAAGRGLQLLFYSVGIGQISSEVPQNLSASRPQDRQFILSSKKLLLSDSGFYLCAWGHHAGTEAFFGQGTRLTVV.

This clone has just a few counts. With the read ending 3 residues before the CDR3 end, the germline J gene is used to fill in that end. J is TRBJ2-2 and V is TRBV5-1; 7 nucleotides align to TRBD2. The CDR3 has 16 amino acids. Germline assignment: CDR1 SGHRS and CDR2 YFSETQ. The ends lost 1 base at V and 0 bases at J; junction bases unmatched: 3. CDR3 DNA (partial): TGCGCCAGCAGCTTGAGAAGCGGGGCGAACACCGGGGAG. This codes for CASSLRSGANTGE. In full, the CDR3 is CASSLRSGANTGELFF.

This clone came up many times. The read gets to within 3 residues of the CDR3 end, and the germline J gene fills in the rest. The chain combines TRBV18 with TRBJ2-1; TRBD2 matches at 11 bases. V dropped 2 bases and J dropped 7; count of bases not matched to a gene: 10. CDR3 length: 17 amino acids. The V gene's germline CDR1 is KGHSH and CDR2 LQKENI. The CDR3 spells CASSPRVTSGERNEQFF. The sequenced CDR3 bases are TGTGCCAGCTCACCAAGGGTGACTAGCGGGGAGAGAAATGAG. Full variable domain (rest looked up from reference TRBV18 and TRBJ2-1): NAGVMQNPRHLVRRRGQEARLRCSPMKGHSHVYWYRQLPEEGLKFMVYLQKENIIDESGMPKERFSAEFPKEGPSILRIQQVVRGDSAAYFCASSPRVTSGERNEQFFGPGTRLTVL.

Details on this clone: The CDR3 is cut off 3 residues early in the read; its end comes from the germline J gene. This chain joins TRBV18 and TRBJ1-2, with TRBD1 matching 8 bases. This CDR3 comprises 15 residues. CDR1 KGHSH and CDR2 LQKENI come from the germline V gene. Trimming cost V 6 bases and J 4 bases; bases outside gene matches: 10. CDR3 sequence: CASSPDRDRPYGYTF. The CDR3 DNA, read in part, is TGTGCCAGCTCGCCGGACAGGGATCGGCCCTATGGC.

This clone was counted a few times. The read stops 3 residues short of the end of the CDR3; the missing end is completed from the germline J gene. The V call is TRBV30, the J call TRBJ1-2, with D possibly TRBD1 on 5 matching bases. This CDR3 has 17 residues. The germline CDR1 and CDR2 sequences are GTSNPN and SVGIG (reference sequence). Trimming removed 0 bases from V and 4 bases from J, with 21 bases in between. CDR3 bases read: TGTGCCTGGAGTGTACCTTACCGGGCAGGGTTGAGCTATGGC. It codes for CAWSVPYRAGLSYG. The entire CDR3 protein reads CAWSVPYRAGLSYGYTF.

This clone was counted many times. The DNA ends 3 residues before the CDR3 does, and the rest of the CDR3 is filled in from the germline J gene. The chain carries TRBV4-1 and TRBJ2-3, with 10 bases lining up with TRBD2. The germline CDR1 and CDR2 sequences are MGHRA and YSYEKL. CDR3 length equals 17 residues. The ends lost 1 base at V and 4 bases at J; junction bases unmatched: 8. The sequenced CDR3 bases are TGCGCCAGCAGCCAAGGGGAAGCGGGGGGGCTTTCAGATACG. Its translation is CASSQGEAGGLSDT. The full CDR3 protein is CASSQGEAGGLSDTQYF.

This clone turned up a few times. The observed sequence ends 3 residues before the CDR3 terminus, with the missing tail filled in from the germline J gene. The chain has TRBV6-1 and TRBJ1-1, with a possible D match to TRBD1 (5 bases). Trimming took 2 bases from V and 2 from J, leaving 18 bases between them. The length of the CDR3 is 17 residues. Germline CDR1 reads MNHNS; CDR2 reads SASEGT. The chain's CDR3 is CASSELGRGVLNTEAFF. Partial CDR3 DNA: TGTGCCAGCAGTGAATTAGGGCGGGGGGTTCTCAACACTGAA.

This clone was found many times. The sequenced part of the CDR3 DNA is TGTGCCAGCGGCACCAGGTCCTCTGGGGCCAACGTC. Protein: CASGTRSSGANV. The whole CDR3 reads CASGTRSSGANVLTF. The chain couples TRBV2 to TRBJ2-6; D gene unclear. The CDR3 goes on 3 residues after the read ends, and that part is filled in from the germline J gene. CDR3 length equals 15 residues. Germline V lookup: CDR1 SNHLY, CDR2 FYNNEI. Trimming took off 8 bases at V and 0 bases at J, with 11 bases between the two ends.